The 27 T cell receptor beta chains reported below all come from one sample, sequenced in a study of PD-L1 blockade in urothelial cancer. Produced via immunoSEQ multiplex PCR; TCRdb's table is partial and in-frame only. There are more than 70,000 clones in the sample; approximately 88% occur only once, and around 3.5% lies in the top ten. Sequences were derived from PBMCs, sampled around atezolizumab (anti-PD-L1) treatment. These receptors came from a man between 60 and 75 years old with urothelial cancer.

This chain uses TRBV7-8 with TRBJ1-2; D not resolved. The V gene lost 4 bases and the J gene lost 5 bases, with 14 bases spanning the gap. The germline V gene encodes CDR1 SGHVS and CDR2 FQNEAQ. The CDR3 spans 14 residues. CDR3 residues: CASSSTAGPYGYTF. In DNA form, the CDR3 reads TGTGCCAGCAGCTCTACAGCGGGCCCTTATGGCTACACCTTC.

The chain recombines TRBV5-1 with TRBJ1-1; 7 positions match TRBD1. The CDR3 runs 15 residues. V lost 6 bases, J lost 0 bases, and 8 bases stayed unmatched. Per germline, CDR1 SGHRS and CDR2 YFSETQ. CDR3 residues: CASTDRAGVNTEAFF. The CDR3 bases are TGCGCCAGCACTGACAGGGCTGGGGTGAACACTGAAGCTTTCTTT.

The chain carries TRBV4-1 and TRBJ2-5; TRBD1 matches at 10 bases. V lost 1 base to trimming and J lost 5 bases; unmatched junction nucleotides: 7. This CDR3 has 16 amino acids. Germline lookup yields CDR1 MGHRA and CDR2 YSYEKL. The DNA of the CDR3 is TGCGCCAGCAGCCAAGGACAGGGGGCGCGGGCGGAGACCCAGTACTTC. Protein: CASSQGQGARAETQYF.

This chain uses TRBV20-1 with TRBJ1-2; TRBD1 might be the D (5 bases). CDR3 length: 11 residues. Germline CDR1 reads DFQATT; CDR2 reads SNEGSKA (reference sequence). V dropped 0 bases and J dropped 8 bases, with 7 bases sitting between them. The DNA of the CDR3 is TGCAGTGCTAGAGATACAGGCGGCTACACCTTC. Translated, it gives CSARDTGGYTF.

V is TRBV6-1 and J is TRBJ2-3; TRBD2 matches 8 bases. With 7 bases clipped from V and 3 bases from J, the junction kept 9 bases outside the gene matches. This CDR3 comprises 15 residues. Germline V gives CDR1 MNHNS, CDR2 SASEGT. This CDR3 reads CASNLREGMTDTQYF. The DNA for the CDR3 is TGTGCCAGCAACCTCCGGGAGGGAATGACAGATACGCAGTATTTT.

The V and J genes are TRBV4-1 and TRBJ1-2, with TRBD1 identical over 7 bases. After removal of 3 bases from V and 4 bases from J, the junction contained 5 bases not matched to a gene. The CDR3 loop spans 14 amino acids. From germline, CDR1 is MGHRA and CDR2 YSYEKL. CDR3 bases: TGCGCCAGCAGCCACCCCGGGACAGCCTATGGCTACACCTTC. Its translation is CASSHPGTAYGYTF.

The chain uses TRBV6-1 and TRBJ2-3; 7 bases are a match to TRBD2. Germline trimming cut 1 base from V and 4 bases from J; bases unmatched to any gene: 5. The CDR3 length is 15 residues. Germline CDR1 reads MNHNS; CDR2 reads SASEGT. CDR3 sequence reads: CASSEGAGRADTQYF. CDR3 coding DNA: TGTGCCAGCAGTGAAGGGGCAGGGAGGGCAGATACGCAGTATTTT.

The chain couples TRBV18 to TRBJ1-6; D not resolved. The V gene's germline CDR1 is KGHSH and CDR2 LQKENI. Trimming cost V 3 bases and J 0 bases, with 9 bases left between them. This CDR3 is 16 amino acids long. CDR3 DNA: TGTGCCAGCTCACCCGGCGGAACCTCCTATAATTCACCCCTCCACTTT. Translating gives CASSPGGTSYNSPLHF. Variable domain in full (rest from reference TRBV18 and TRBJ1-6): NAGVMQNPRHLVRRRGQEARLRCSPMKGHSHVYWYRQLPEEGLKFMVYLQKENIIDESGMPKERFSAEFPKEGPSILRIQQVVRGDSAAYFCASSPGGTSYNSPLHFGNGTRLTVT.

This clone showed up just a few times. V and J are TRBV2 and TRBJ2-5; TRBD1 matches 9 bases. In germline, CDR1 is SNHLY, CDR2 FYNNEI. V trimming: 2 bases; J trimming: 4 bases; junction bases outside the gene matches: 8. The CDR3 contains 16 residues. CDR3 coding DNA: TGTGCCAGCAGTGAAATTTGGGGACAGGGAAGAGAGACCCAGTACTTC. Translating gives CASSEIWGQGRETQYF.

The V gene is TRBV11-3, the J gene TRBJ2-7, with D possibly being TRBD1 (6 bases). Deletions cut 4 bases from V and 4 bases from J, with 17 bases between. Germline V gene data show CDR1 as SGHNT and CDR2 as YENEEA. CDR3 length: 15 amino acids. For the CDR3, the DNA is TGTGCCAGCAGCTCACCGTGGGGCCAGGGGTACGAGCAGTACTTC. Translation gives CASSSPWGQGYEQYF.

This clone was observed once. This chain links TRBV7-9 with TRBJ2-5; D is unclear. CDR3 length equals 17 residues. V lost 2 bases, J lost 4 bases, and 20 bases lay in between. Per germline, CDR1 SEHNR and CDR2 FQNEAQ (reference sequence). The CDR3 here is CASSLKLETPSRETQYF. CDR3 sequence (DNA): TGTGCCAGCAGCTTAAAACTGGAGACCCCTTCTCGAGAGACCCAGTACTTC. Using reference TRBV7-9 and TRBJ2-5 for the parts outside the CDR3, the full variable domain is DTGVSQNPRHKITKRGQNVTFRCDPISEHNRLYWYRQTLGQGPEFLTYFQNEAQLEKSRLLSDRFSAERPKGSFSTLEIQRTEQGDSAMYLCASSLKLETPSRETQYFGPGTRLLVL.

The chain links TRBV6-5 to TRBJ1-5; D gene ambiguous. The germline CDR1 and CDR2 sequences are MNHEY and SVGAGI. The CDR3 contains 12 residues. The ends were cut back, 5 bases at V and 6 bases at J, with 8 bases in the middle. The CDR3 here is CASSTGGQPQHF. Written as DNA, the CDR3 is TGTGCCAGCAGTACCGGAGGTCAGCCCCAGCATTTT.

The chain joins TRBV18 to TRBJ1-2; the D is unclear. In germline, CDR1 is KGHSH, CDR2 LQKENI. The CDR3 covers 16 residues. V was clipped by 6 bases and J by 0 bases, with 17 bases between them. The CDR3 DNA sequence: TGTGCCAGCTCCCCCATGACACGAAATACTAACTATGGCTACACCTTC. It codes for CASSPMTRNTNYGYTF.

In this sample, this clone turned up once. The chain employs TRBV4-1 and TRBJ2-3; perhaps TRBD2 as D (5 bases). In germline, CDR1 is MGHRA, CDR2 YSYEKL. This CDR3 has 13 amino acids. The V gene lost 8 bases and the J gene lost 3 bases, with 12 bases spanning the gap. CDR3 sequence: CASCKLETDTQYF. The CDR3 nucleotides are TGCGCCAGCTGCAAACTAGAAACAGATACGCAGTATTTT.

This chain joins TRBV6-6 and TRBJ1-2; TRBD1 matches 9 bases. J was trimmed by 7 bases and V by 5 bases; bases with no gene match: 8. CDR1 is MNHNY, CDR2 SVGAGI, per germline (reference sequence). This CDR3 is 14 amino acids long. CDR3 sequence: CASSPGQGPGGYTF. DNA of the CDR3: TGTGCCAGCAGTCCCGGACAGGGGCCCGGTGGCTACACCTTC.

J is TRBJ2-4 and V is TRBV20-1, with D possibly TRBD1 on 7 matching bases. The CDR3 is 11 amino acids. Trimming removed 3 bases at V and 8 bases at J, with 8 bases between. CDR1 DFQATT and CDR2 SNEGSKA come from the germline V gene (reference sequence). Here the CDR3 reads CSASRGDIQYF. In DNA form, the CDR3 reads TGCAGTGCTAGCAGGGGGGACATTCAGTACTTC.

J is TRBJ1-2 and V is TRBV18; 8 bases agree with TRBD1. The J segment lost 1 base and the V segment lost 5 bases, leaving 3 bases of the junction unmatched. The CDR3 extends over 14 amino acids. Germline-derived CDR1 and CDR2 are KGHSH and LQKENI. The CDR3 protein is CASSKTGDNYGYTF. The CDR3 DNA sequence: TGTGCCAGCTCAAAGACAGGGGATAACTATGGCTACACCTTC.

The chain recombines TRBV2 with TRBJ2-3; D may be TRBD1 (5 bases). The CDR3 is 14 residues long. CDR1 is SNHLY, CDR2 FYNNEI, per germline. Trimming cost V 7 bases and J 0 bases, with 11 bases left between them. As DNA, the CDR3 is TGTGCCAGCAAGACAGATTCTAGCACAGATACGCAGTATTTT. This gives the protein CASKTDSSTDTQYF.

The DNA of the CDR3 is TGTGCCAGCAGGTTTCTTGGGACTAGCGGACACACAGATACGCAGTATTTT. Protein sequence: CASRFLGTSGHTDTQYF. The rearrangement links TRBV5-6 to TRBJ2-3; TRBD2 matches at 11 bases. This CDR3 spans 17 amino acids. The trim removed 5 bases at V and 2 bases at J, leaving 10 bases unmatched. In germline, CDR1 is SGHDT, CDR2 YYEEEE.

This chain links TRBV5-4 with TRBJ2-1; 11 positions agree with TRBD1. This CDR3 has 17 amino acids. Germline V gene sequence: CDR1 SGHNT, CDR2 YYREEE (reference sequence). Trimming at V came to 0 bases and at J to 7 bases, leaving 9 bases not matched to a gene. CDR3 sequence (DNA): TGTGCCAGCAGCTTGGCCCCTGGACAGGGGGCCTCGAATGAGCAGTTCTTC. It codes for CASSLAPGQGASNEQFF.

The count of this clone is one. J is TRBJ2-7 and V is TRBV2; 11 bases are shared with TRBD2. The CDR3 totals 14 residues. Trimming removed 7 bases from V and 0 bases from J; junction bases left unmatched: 2. Looked up from germline, CDR1 is SNHLY and CDR2 is FYNNEI. Here the CDR3 DNA reads TGTGCCAGCAAAACTAGCGGGAGCTCCTACGAGCAGTACTTC. Encoded protein: CASKTSGSSYEQYF.

The rearrangement links TRBV27 to TRBJ2-7; no clear D. The CDR3 spans 13 residues. V was trimmed by 3 bases and J by 2 bases, leaving 8 bases between them. Germline V gene lookup returns CDR1 MNHEY and CDR2 SMNVEV (reference sequence). The chain's CDR3 is CASSFSGAYEQYF. The CDR3 DNA sequence: TGTGCCAGCAGTTTTTCAGGCGCCTACGAGCAGTACTTC.

This clone has a single count. The rearrangement uses TRBV19 and TRBJ2-2; D is perhaps TRBD1 (6 bases). CDR1 LNHDA and CDR2 SQIVND come from the germline V gene (reference sequence). The CDR3 is 14 amino acids. Trimming removed 5 bases from V and 6 bases from J, with 13 bases in between. CDR3 sequence (DNA): TGTGCCAGTAGTCTACAACAGGGAGCCGGGGAGCTGTTTTTT. It codes for CASSLQQGAGELFF.

The V call is TRBV18, the J call TRBJ2-5; D not resolved. V lost 1 base and J lost 4, with 7 bases in between. The CDR3 is 13 residues long. CDR1 is KGHSH and CDR2 is LQKENI in the germline V gene. The CDR3 sequence is CASSPRAGETQYF. The CDR3 DNA sequence: TGTGCCAGCTCACCACGGGCAGGAGAGACCCAGTACTTC.

The rearrangement links TRBV28 to TRBJ1-4, with D unresolved. There are 15 residues in the CDR3. V was clipped by 5 bases and J by 7 bases, with 17 bases between them. CDR1 and CDR2 from the germline V gene are MDHEN and SYDVKM. CDR3 sequence: CASSPPGRVFEKLFF. CDR3 in DNA: TGTGCCAGCAGTCCACCGGGGAGGGTGTTTGAAAAACTGTTTTTT.

The chain recombines TRBV18 with TRBJ2-1; the match to TRBD2 covers 9 bases. The V and J ends lost 6 bases and 5 bases, in that order; junction bases with no gene match: 8. In germline, CDR1 is KGHSH, CDR2 LQKENI. The CDR3 sequence is 15 residues long. CDR3 DNA sequence: TGTGCCAGCTCCCCCCGGCGGGAGGGCCACAATGAGCAGTTCTTC. It yields the protein CASSPRREGHNEQFF.

This chain joins TRBV14 and TRBJ2-2, with D uncertain. The CDR3 consists of 14 residues. Trimming shortened V by 1 base and J by 6 bases, and 9 bases separated the two germline ends. Germline CDR1 reads SGHDN; CDR2 reads FVKESK. CDR3 nucleotide sequence: TGTGCCAGCAGCCAAGCCGGGTCGCCCGGGGAGCTGTTTTTT. Protein product: CASSQAGSPGELFF.